This T cell receptor beta chain emerged from a study of blood T cell repertoires in COVID-19 (dated by TCRdb to 2020 to 2022). Some background on the complete study: Samples covering the acute and convalescent phases of COVID-19 were provided by collaborators in the United States, Italy and Spain. The repertoires were made available in a free public database intended to serve as a resource for research on the immune response to SARS-CoV-2. The material from the prospective study consisted of cDNA or gDNA derived from T cells, B-cell-depleted T cells, or PBMCs. The dataset comprised deeply sampled blood TCRbeta repertoires from subjects exposed to, actively infected with, or recovered from COVID-19. The sample metadata nearly always contained a de-identified subject ID, COVID-19 status, age in years and sex. The samples were drawn from two sources: the first 160 participants of the ongoing ImmuneRACE study, and fewer than 1,500 subjects contributed by 6 global collaborators. Where HLA class I and class II types were available, the types were taken from metadata supplied by the sample provider, not from assay-based typing. What the authors observed across the whole study: Clinical and demographic metadata were provided uncurated, with the amount varying by source and participant.

The CDR1 and CDR2 encoded by the germline V gene (reference sequence) are SGHAT and FQDESV. From cysteine to phenylalanine, the CDR3 is 14 amino acids long. Of the read, only the CDR3 DNA is kept; its 42 bases are in frame from base 1. Relative to germline, V is 1 base shorter and J is 8 bases shorter, with 14 bases between their ends. Concerning this clone: Its antigen specificity is not known. Base qualities were left out, and no much larger clone turns up one base away.

The immunoSEQ Assay, a bias-controlled multiplex PCR, was used to amplify TCRbeta CDR3 regions from genomic DNA. The paper's data handling went like this. The number of nucleated cells in each sample was estimated from the amplification of reference gene primers within the assay. Sequence reads were collapsed and filtered to measure the absolute abundance of every unique TCRbeta CDR3 rearrangement. For each sample, productive Simpson clonality was calculated by taking the square root of Simpson's diversity index across productive rearrangements. TCRdb limited this immuneACCESS table to in-frame rearrangements with V and J called. A share of clones is missing; checked studies link under half to unresolved V genes, and the rest is unexplained. For V, J and clone size, that table is used; D and trimming come from the DNA. The sample table holds 190,000 or so clones, of which about 87% were seen once. The top ten clonotypes cover around 0.88% of the sample.

A second Seattle source provided samples from volunteer blood donors who had recovered from COVID-19. The collaborating institutions used their own protocols to collect whole blood in K2EDTA tubes. For TCRbeta analysis, collaborators shipped samples in one of three forms: frozen whole blood, isolated PBMCs, or DNA extracted from either of those sample types. The material sequenced was peripheral blood. The chain couples TRBV11-1 to TRBJ1-2; TRBD1 is a possible D gene, resting on 6 matching bases. The TCR sequence derives from a woman aged 18-29 years who had recovered from COVID-19. The CDR3 loop reads CASSLGGTGTGYTF. The DNA sequence is given as TGTGCCAGCAGCTTAGGCGGTACAGGGACCGGCTACACCTTC.